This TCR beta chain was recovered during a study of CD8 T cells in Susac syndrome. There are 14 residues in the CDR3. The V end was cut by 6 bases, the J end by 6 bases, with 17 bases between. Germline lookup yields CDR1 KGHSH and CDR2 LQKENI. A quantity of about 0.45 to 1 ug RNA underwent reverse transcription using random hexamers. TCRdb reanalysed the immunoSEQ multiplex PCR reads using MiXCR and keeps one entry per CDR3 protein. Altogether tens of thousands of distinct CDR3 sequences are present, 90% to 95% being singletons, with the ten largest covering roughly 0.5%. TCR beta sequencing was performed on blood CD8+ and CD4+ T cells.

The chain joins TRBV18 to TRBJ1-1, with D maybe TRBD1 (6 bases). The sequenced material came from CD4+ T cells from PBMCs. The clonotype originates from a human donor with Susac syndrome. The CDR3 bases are TGTGCCAGCTCGTCTGGGGGCAGGGGCTCTGAAGCTTTCTTT. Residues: CASSSGGRGSEAFF.